This paragraph covers one T cell receptor beta chain sequence. CDR1 is SGHTA and CDR2 is FQGTGA in the germline V gene. V was cut by 3 bases and J by 4 bases, with 6 bases left in between. The CDR3 contains 13 residues. The data are from a study of blood T cell repertoires in COVID-19. The study recruited people aged roughly 18 to 100 years across roughly 23 US areas. Assay used: immunoSEQ multiplex PCR; TCRdb lists only in-frame clones, some missing. Altogether 150,000 to 200,000 clones are present, roughly 87% being singletons, with the ten largest covering approximately 10%. This chain uses TRBV7-3 with TRBJ2-2, with unresolved D. The sequencing input was PBMCs or T cells enriched from blood (not recorded which). The clonotype comes from a man aged 50-59 years who had recovered from COVID-19. The DNA of the CDR3 is TGTGCCAGCAGCTTCTCTAGCACCGGGGAGCTGTTTTTT. It codes for CASSFSSTGELFF.